This T cell receptor (beta chain) stems from a study of early T cells in non-severe SARS-CoV-2 infection. Findings and limits, study-wide: A preference for anti-spike CD8 responses marked VDJdb matching, which missed private and CD4 specificities.

Attached unique molecular identifiers marked individual cDNA molecules. TCRdb re-called the 5' RACE reads with MiXCR, one entry per CDR3 protein. The sample comprises about 64,000 distinct CDR3 sequences, roughly a sixth of which are singletons, and about 8.4% rests with the top ten. As regards this clonotype: The antigen is undetermined.

The CDR3 totals 15 residues. V lost 3 bases and J 0 bases, leaving 10 bases between the germline ends. The germline gives CDR1 SGHTA, CDR2 FQGNSA. The sequence was obtained from an adult who was a healthcare worker with PCR-confirmed SARS-CoV-2 infection or an uninfected control (not recorded which). The sequencing here drew on whole blood, taken at baseline. The rearrangement links TRBV7-2 to TRBJ2-3, with D perhaps matching TRBD1 (6 bases). The CDR3 DNA reads as TGTGCCAGCAGCTTGGTGGGGGCTAGCACAGATACGCAGTATTTT. It encodes CASSLVGASTDTQYF.